This T cell receptor beta chain emerged from a study of human T cells and chemical hapten exposure. Findings of the study overall: Because all patients had alopecia, their immune responses might differ from healthy ones.

One entry per CDR3 protein results from TCRdb running MiXCR on the RACE reads. The sample lists tens of thousands of distinct CDR3 sequences; 10% were seen once. Time point given: patch test 1, 2 weeks after DPC sensitization. Noted treatment: therapeutic diphenylcyclopropenone sensitization with weekly scalp DPC. The CDR3 length is 16 residues. Trimming cost V 3 bases and J 0 bases; bases outside gene matches: 5. This clonotype was counted a few times. Its antigen is unidentified. This material consisted of whole blood, taken in connection with sensitization to the hapten diphenylcyclopropenone (DPC). This TCR came from a woman in her forties or fifties with alopecia areata. Some clones in this sample may be carry-over from other donors' samples. V is TRBV12-3 or TRBV12-4 and J is TRBJ2-1; 7 positions agree with TRBD2. CDR3 nucleotide sequence: TGTGCCAGCAGTTTTCAGGCGGGAGCCTCCTACAATGAGCAGTTCTTC. This encodes CASSFQAGASYNEQFF.